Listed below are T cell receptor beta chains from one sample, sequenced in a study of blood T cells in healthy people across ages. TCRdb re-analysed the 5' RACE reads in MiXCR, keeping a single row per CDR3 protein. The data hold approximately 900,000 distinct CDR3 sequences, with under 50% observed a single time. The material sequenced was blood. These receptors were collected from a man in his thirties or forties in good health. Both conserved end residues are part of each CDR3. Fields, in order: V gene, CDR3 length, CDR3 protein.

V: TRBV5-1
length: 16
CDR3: CASSFFSGGFTDTQYF

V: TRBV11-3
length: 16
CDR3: CARTRGLVFGANVLTF

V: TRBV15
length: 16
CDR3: CATSSLDTEAFETQYF

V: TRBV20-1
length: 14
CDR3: CSARVAGDFYEQYF

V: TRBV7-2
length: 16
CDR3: CASSFPPRTGAAGYTF

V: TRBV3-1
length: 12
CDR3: CASSQVSNGYTF

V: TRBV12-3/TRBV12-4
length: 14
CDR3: CASSTRGGGEKLFF

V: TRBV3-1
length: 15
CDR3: CASSQGQGPTDTQYF

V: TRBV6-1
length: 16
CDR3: CASSEDSGGAKNIQYF

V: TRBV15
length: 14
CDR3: CATSRGSQVYEQYF

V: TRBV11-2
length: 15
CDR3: CASSLEGGPTDTQYF

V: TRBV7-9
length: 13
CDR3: CASGDRFNEKLFF

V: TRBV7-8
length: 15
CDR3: CASSGRRFIQETQYF

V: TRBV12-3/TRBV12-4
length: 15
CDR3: CASSPSGAVNSPLHF

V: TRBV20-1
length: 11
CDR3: CSARGGGEQYF

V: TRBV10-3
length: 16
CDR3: CAISESSRPDTDTQYF

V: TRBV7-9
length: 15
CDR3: CASSPVDERADEQYF

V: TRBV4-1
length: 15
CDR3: CASSQDWRGLNEQFF

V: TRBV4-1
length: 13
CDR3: CASSQVRTDTQYF

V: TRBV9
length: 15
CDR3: CASRATTRDTGELFF

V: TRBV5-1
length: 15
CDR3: CASSLQGEGVTEAFF

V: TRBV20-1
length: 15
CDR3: CSASRSGHGANVLTF

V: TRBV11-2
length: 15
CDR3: CASSPHSGGGETQYF

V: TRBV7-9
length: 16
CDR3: CASSSQQGLSSYEQYF

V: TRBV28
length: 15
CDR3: CASSSSGTGVYEQYF

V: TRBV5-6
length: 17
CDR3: CASSLTLSGGGIQPQHF